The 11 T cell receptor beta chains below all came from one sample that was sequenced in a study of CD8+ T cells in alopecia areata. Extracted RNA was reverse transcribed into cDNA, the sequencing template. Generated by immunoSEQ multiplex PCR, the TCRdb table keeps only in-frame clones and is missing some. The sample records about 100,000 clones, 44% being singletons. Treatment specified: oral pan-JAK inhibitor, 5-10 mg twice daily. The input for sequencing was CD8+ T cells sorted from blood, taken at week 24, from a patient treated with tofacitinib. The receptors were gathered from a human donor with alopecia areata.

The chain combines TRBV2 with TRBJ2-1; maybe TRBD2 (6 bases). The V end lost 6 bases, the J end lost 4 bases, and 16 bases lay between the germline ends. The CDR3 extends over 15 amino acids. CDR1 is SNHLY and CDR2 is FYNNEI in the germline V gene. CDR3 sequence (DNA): TGTGCCAGCAGCTTGTATAGCGGTTCGTACAATGAGCAGTTCTTC. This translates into CASSLYSGSYNEQFF.

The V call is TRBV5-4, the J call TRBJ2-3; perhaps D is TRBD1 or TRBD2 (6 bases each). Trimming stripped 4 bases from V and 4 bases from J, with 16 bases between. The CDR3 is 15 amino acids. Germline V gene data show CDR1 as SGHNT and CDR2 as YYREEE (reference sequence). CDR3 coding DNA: TGTGCCAGCAGCCAGATTGGGGGGCCTGCAGATACGCAGTATTTT. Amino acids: CASSQIGGPADTQYF.

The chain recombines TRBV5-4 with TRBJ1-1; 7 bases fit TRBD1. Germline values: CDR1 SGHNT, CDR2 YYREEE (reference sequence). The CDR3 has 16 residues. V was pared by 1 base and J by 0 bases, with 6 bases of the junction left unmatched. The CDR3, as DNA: TGTGCCAGCAGCTTGAGGGGGCGAAGGATGAACACTGAAGCTTTCTTT. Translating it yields CASSLRGRRMNTEAFF.

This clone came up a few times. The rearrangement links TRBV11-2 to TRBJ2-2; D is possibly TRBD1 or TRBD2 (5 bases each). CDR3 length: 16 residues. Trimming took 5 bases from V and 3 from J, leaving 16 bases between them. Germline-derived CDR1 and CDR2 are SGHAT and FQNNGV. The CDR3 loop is CASSPRGQGDTGELFF. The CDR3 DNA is TGTGCCAGCAGCCCCCGAGGGCAGGGCGACACCGGGGAGCTGTTTTTT.

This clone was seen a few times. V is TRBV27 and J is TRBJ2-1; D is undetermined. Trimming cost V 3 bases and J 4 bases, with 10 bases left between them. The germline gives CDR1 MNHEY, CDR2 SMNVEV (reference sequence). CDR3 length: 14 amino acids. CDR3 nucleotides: TGTGCCAGCAGTTTTATGGGGTCATACAATGAGCAGTTCTTC. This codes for CASSFMGSYNEQFF.

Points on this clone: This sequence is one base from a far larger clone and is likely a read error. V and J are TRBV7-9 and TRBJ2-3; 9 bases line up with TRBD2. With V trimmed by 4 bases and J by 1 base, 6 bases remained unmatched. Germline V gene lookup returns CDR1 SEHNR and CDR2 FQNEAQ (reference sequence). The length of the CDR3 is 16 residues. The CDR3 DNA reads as TGTGCCAGCAGCTCTCTAGCGGGACGCCGCACAGATACGCAGTATTTT. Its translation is CASSSLAGRRTDTQYF.

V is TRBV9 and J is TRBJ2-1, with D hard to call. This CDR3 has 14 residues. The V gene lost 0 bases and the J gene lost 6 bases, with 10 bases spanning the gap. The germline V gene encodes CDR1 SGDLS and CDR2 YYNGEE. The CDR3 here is CASSVGVSLNEQFF. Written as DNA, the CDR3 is TGTGCCAGCAGCGTAGGTGTAAGCCTCAATGAGCAGTTCTTC.

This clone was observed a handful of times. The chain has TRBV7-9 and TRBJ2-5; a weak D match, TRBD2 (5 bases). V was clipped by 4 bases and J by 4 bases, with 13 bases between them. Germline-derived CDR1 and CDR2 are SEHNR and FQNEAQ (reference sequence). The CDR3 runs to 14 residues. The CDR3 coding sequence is TGTGCCAGCAGCTCCACGGAGCGGTCAGAGACCCAGTACTTC. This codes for CASSSTERSETQYF.

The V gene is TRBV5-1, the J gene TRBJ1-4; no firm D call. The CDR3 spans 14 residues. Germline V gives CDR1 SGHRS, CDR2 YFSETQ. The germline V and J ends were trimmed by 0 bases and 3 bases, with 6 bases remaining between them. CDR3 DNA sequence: TGCGCCAGCAGCTTGGCCCTTGCTAATGAAAAACTGTTTTTT. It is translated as CASSLALANEKLFF. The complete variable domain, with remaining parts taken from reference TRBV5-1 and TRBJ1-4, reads KAGVTQTPRYLIKTRGQQVTLSCSPISGHRSVSWYQQTPGQGLQFLFEYFSETQRNKGNFPGRFSGRQFSNSRSEMNVSTLELGDSALYLCASSLALANEKLFFGSGTQLSVL.

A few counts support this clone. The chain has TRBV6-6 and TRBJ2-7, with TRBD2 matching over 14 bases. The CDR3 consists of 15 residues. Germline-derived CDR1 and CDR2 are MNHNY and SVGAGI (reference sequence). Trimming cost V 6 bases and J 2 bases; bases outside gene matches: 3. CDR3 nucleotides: TGTGCCAGCAGCCCGGGACTAGCGGGGGCCTACGAGCAGTACTTC. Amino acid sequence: CASSPGLAGAYEQYF.

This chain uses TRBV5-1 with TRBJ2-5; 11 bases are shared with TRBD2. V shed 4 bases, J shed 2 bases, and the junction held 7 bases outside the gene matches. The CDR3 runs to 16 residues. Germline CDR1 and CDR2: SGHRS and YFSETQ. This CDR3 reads CASSNGGLAEQETQYF. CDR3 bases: TGCGCCAGCAGCAACGGGGGACTAGCGGAACAAGAGACCCAGTACTTC.